The subject of this entry is one T cell receptor (beta chain). The source of the sample is a study of blood T cell repertoires in COVID-19. Original handling: Amplification with reference gene primers provided the estimates of nucleated cell counts. The repertoire was sequenced with immunoSEQ multiplex PCR; TCRdb's copy has only in-frame clones and lacks some. D and trimming were read from the DNA, whereas the V and J calls and clone size are those reported in that table. The sample gives about 350,000 clones, roughly 87% of which show up once; 3% to 4.5% is in the top ten. V lost 2 bases, J lost 1 base, and 9 bases stayed unmatched. This CDR3 has 17 amino acids. Germline values: CDR1 LNHDA, CDR2 SQIVND (reference sequence).

The TCR comes from a woman aged 55-70 years with COVID-19, enrolled during active disease. The chain links TRBV19 to TRBJ1-2; 8 bases align to TRBD1. The sequencing input was peripheral blood. For the CDR3, the DNA is TGTGCCAGTAGTATAAGGGGCAGGGGGCGCCTTAACTATGGCTACACCTTC. Translated: CASSIRGRGRLNYGYTF.